This T cell receptor beta chain was sequenced for a study of blood T cells in healthy people across ages. The CDR3 extends over 13 amino acids. Germline V gives CDR1 SGHTA, CDR2 FQGNSA. PBMCs numbering at least 7 million were isolated per sample. Next came a second PCR, run for about 7 to 12 cycles, which used a sample-barcoded 5' primer along with a J-beta primer mix. Each CDR3 protein is one row after TCRdb ran MiXCR on the 5' RACE reads. The table records roughly 800,000 distinct CDR3 sequences, about 62% of them present only once. The study, taken as a whole, reports: More naive CD4+ cells and higher diversity were found in long-lived than in aged donors. Donor CMV status, an unknown factor, possibly confounded changes in expanded clonotypes. As age increased, TCR beta diversity per million T cells fell in a roughly linear fashion.

A note on this clonotype: The antigen is unknown. This may come from a read error, since a much larger clone is one base off.

The J gene is TRBJ2-5, the V gene TRBV7-2; no clear D gene. This receptor was obtained from a man aged 25-40 years in good health. Sequencing was carried out using blood. This CDR3 is CASGLTSGETQYF. CDR3 nucleotides: TGTGCCAGCGGCTTAACATCGGGAGAGACCCAGTACTTC. Together with reference TRBV7-2 and TRBJ2-5, the CDR3 gives the full variable domain: GAGVSQSPSNKVTEKGKDVELRCDPISGHTALYWYRQSLGQGLEFLIYFQGNSAPDKSGLPSDRFSAERTGGSVSTLTIQRTQQEDSAVYLCASGLTSGETQYFGPGTRLLVL.